This T cell receptor (beta chain) was documented in a study of T cells after yellow fever vaccination. Findings and caveats of the study: A weaker secondary response peaked on day 5, the primary on day 15. Reappearance after the booster was observed for most primary-vaccination clones (roughly 95% CD4, approximately 90% CD8).

Per the germline V gene, CDR1 is DFQATT and CDR2 is SNEGSKA (reference sequence). This CDR3 region has 14 residues. V was clipped by 5 bases and J by 3 bases, with 16 bases between them. This clonotype was seen a few times. What it recognizes is unknown. The TCR cDNA carried a universal primer site and UMIs from 5'RACE template switching. TCRdb re-derived calls from the 5' RACE reads in MiXCR, one entry per CDR3 protein. Of around 600,000 distinct CDR3 sequences in the sample, more than 9% were seen once. The receptor was isolated from a man younger than 45 who received the YFV17D yellow fever vaccine. The chain joins TRBV20-1 to TRBJ1-1; perhaps TRBD1 as D (6 bases). The input for sequencing was PBMCs, taken on the day of the yellow fever booster vaccination. In DNA, the CDR3 is TGCAGTGCTGATAGGGGGGGGCCGGACACTGAAGCTTTCTTT. Translating it yields CSADRGGPDTEAFF.